Listed below are T cell receptor beta chains from one sample, sequenced in a study of Ad26.COV2.S vaccination and SARS-CoV-2 variants. Profiling relied on immunoSEQ multiplex PCR, and the TCRdb table lists in-frame clones only, not all of them. The sample has a few hundred thousand clones, 83% seen once; the top ten hold 7% to 9.5%. Source: peripheral blood, taken in a trial of Ad26.COV2.S vaccine versus placebo. These receptor sequences come from a person between 18 and 59 years old who received the Ad26.COV2.S COVID-19 vaccine or a placebo. CDR3s include the opening cysteine and the closing phenylalanine or tryptophan. D genes are given only for firm matches. Some rows have no size entry. The others give once, few or many, or a class for an expanded clone.

j_gene,len,d_gene,abundance,v_gene,CDR3nt,CDR3aa
TRBJ2-2,16,NA,NA,TRBV18,TGTGCCAGCTCACCACGAGGGGGTGACGGCACCGGGGAGCTGTTTTTT,CASSPRGGDGTGELFF
TRBJ1-5,12,NA,NA,TRBV30,TGTGCCTGGAGTAGGTTGAGTCAGCCCCAGCATTTT,CAWSRLSQPQHF
TRBJ1-1,12,NA,NA,TRBV7-9,TGTGCCAGCACACCAAGGGTCGCTGAAGCTTTCTTT,CASTPRVAEAFF
TRBJ2-1,16,TRBD2,NA,TRBV4-2,TGTGCCAGCAGCCGGGATAGCGGGAGGGCCATCTATGAGCAGTTCTTC,CASSRDSGRAIYEQFF
TRBJ1-1,18,TRBD1,NA,TRBV18,TGTGCCAGCTCACGCTTAGGGGGCGCGGGGGTGGTGAACACTGAAGCTTTCTTT,CASSRLGGAGVVNTEAFF
TRBJ2-7,14,TRBD2,NA,TRBV2,TGTGCCAGCAGTGGACTAGCGCGGATATTCGTGCAGTACTTC,CASSGLARIFVQYF
TRBJ2-3,14,NA,NA,TRBV6-1,TGTGCCAGCAGTGAAGTAACTCTCACGGATACGCAGTATTTT,CASSEVTLTDTQYF
TRBJ1-3,16,NA,few,TRBV7-3,TGTGCCAGCAGCTTAAGACGCAGGGTAAGGGTCAACACCATATATTTT,CASSLRRRVRVNTIYF
TRBJ2-7,15,TRBD1,NA,TRBV18,TGTGCCAGCTCGCCCAGGACAGGCGCTGCCTACGAGCAGTACTTC,CASSPRTGAAYEQYF
TRBJ2-2,16,NA,NA,TRBV7-9,TGTGCCAGCAGCTTAAGGGACCCAGCTTACACCGGGGAGCTGTTTTTT,CASSLRDPAYTGELFF
TRBJ1-5,13,NA,many,TRBV5-8,TGTGCCAGCAGCTTGGGTCAGGGTCAGCCCCAGCATTTT,CASSLGQGQPQHF
TRBJ2-3,13,TRBD2,NA,TRBV19,TGTGCCAGTAGTTTGGGACTAGCGGATACGCAGTATTTT,CASSLGLADTQYF
TRBJ1-1,13,NA,NA,TRBV4-1,TGCGCCAGCAGCCTCTCCTTACGGGCTGAAGCTTTCTTT,CASSLSLRAEAFF
TRBJ1-4,14,NA,NA,TRBV3-1/TRBV3-2,TGTGCCAGCAGCCGAACAAACCTCAATGAAAAACTGTTTTTT,CASSRTNLNEKLFF
TRBJ1-1,14,NA,NA,TRBV19,TGTGCCAGTAGTTACCGTTCGGTGGACACTGAAGCTTTCTTT,CASSYRSVDTEAFF
TRBJ2-5,16,NA,NA,TRBV7-9,TGTGCCAGCAGCTTAGGAAGTAGAGGATACGTCGAGACCCAGTACTTC,CASSLGSRGYVETQYF
TRBJ1-2,13,NA,few,TRBV7-2,TGTGCCAGCAGCTCGCCAGGAGTAGTTGGCTACACCTTC,CASSSPGVVGYTF
TRBJ2-1,17,NA,NA,TRBV7-9,TGTGCCAGCATAGGACTCGGGAAGGGGAGCTCCTACAATGAGCAGTTCTTC,CASIGLGKGSSYNEQFF
TRBJ1-6,15,NA,few,TRBV3-1/TRBV3-2,TGTGCCAGCAGCCAAGTACCGGGGGCAAATTCACCCCTCCACTTT,CASSQVPGANSPLHF
TRBJ2-7,16,TRBD2,NA,TRBV4-1,TGCGCCAGCAGCCAAGACGGGACTAGCGGGAGGCTCGAGCAGTACTTC,CASSQDGTSGRLEQYF
TRBJ2-7,16,NA,once,TRBV4-1,TGCGCCAGCAGCCAAGATAATGCCAGGGGCTCCTACGAGCAGTACTTC,CASSQDNARGSYEQYF
TRBJ1-5,13,NA,NA,TRBV10-2,TGCGCCAGCAGTGAGGCCTCCATTGGGCCCCAGCATTTT,CASSEASIGPQHF
TRBJ2-5,12,NA,NA,TRBV5-4,TGTGCCAGTCACTCGGGCGGCGAGACCCAGTACTTC,CASHSGGETQYF
TRBJ1-2,15,NA,NA,TRBV2,TGTGCCAGCAGTGATACAGGAATAGCTAACTATGGCTACACCTTC,CASSDTGIANYGYTF
TRBJ2-7,20,NA,NA,TRBV2,TGTGCCAGCAGAGAAGGACGGGACTCTTCGAAACTCTTGAGCTCCTACGAGCAGTACTTC,CASREGRDSSKLLSSYEQYF
TRBJ2-2,15,NA,NA,TRBV6-1,TGTGCCAGCAGTGAAGCGCCGACGGCCACCGGGGAGCTGTTTTTT,CASSEAPTATGELFF
TRBJ2-3,13,NA,NA,TRBV19,TGTGCCAGTAGTTCCACGGGCACAGATACGCAGTATTTT,CASSSTGTDTQYF
TRBJ1-3,15,NA,few,TRBV11-3,TGTGCCAGCAGCCCACCGAAGAACTCTGGAAACACCATATATTTT,CASSPPKNSGNTIYF
TRBJ2-5,12,NA,few,TRBV15,TGTGCCACCAGCGGCCGTGTAGAGACCCAGTACTTC,CATSGRVETQYF
TRBJ2-7,15,TRBD2,NA,TRBV18,TGTGCCAGCTCACCCGGACTAGCGGGAGCATCCGAGCAGTACTTC,CASSPGLAGASEQYF
TRBJ2-1,15,NA,NA,TRBV19,TGTGCCAGTAGTACGGGGACGAGCTCCTACAATGAGCAGTTCTTC,CASSTGTSSYNEQFF
TRBJ1-1,14,NA,NA,TRBV3-1/TRBV3-2,TGTGCCAGCAGCCAAGGAGAAATTCAAGGGCCCGCTTTCTTT,CASSQGEIQGPAFF
TRBJ2-5,14,NA,NA,TRBV4-3,TGCGCCAGCACTTGGGGAGGGGGGGAAGAGACCCAGTACTTC,CASTWGGGEETQYF
TRBJ1-1,12,NA,NA,TRBV28,TGTGCCAGCAGGAGGGGGGACACTGAAGCTTTCTTT,CASRRGDTEAFF
TRBJ2-4,16,TRBD2,NA,TRBV5-6,TGTGCCAGCAGCTCAGGGGCTAGCGGGAGAAGAAACATTCAGTACTTC,CASSSGASGRRNIQYF
TRBJ2-3,13,NA,NA,TRBV6-2/TRBV6-3,TGTGCCAGCAGTTGGCAGGGCACAGATACGCAGTATTTT,CASSWQGTDTQYF
TRBJ2-7,12,TRBD1,once,TRBV5-1,TGCGCCAGCAGCTTAGACAGGGTCGAGCAGTACTTC,CASSLDRVEQYF
TRBJ2-3,18,TRBD2,NA,TRBV19,TGTGCCAGTAGTTGGACTAGCGGTTCCCGGGGGGCGACAGATACGCAGTATTTT,CASSWTSGSRGATDTQYF
TRBJ2-2,18,TRBD2,few,TRBV7-8,TGTGCCAGCAGCATTAGGGGAGGACTAGCGGACGTCTCCGGGGAGCTGTTTTTT,CASSIRGGLADVSGELFF
TRBJ2-7,13,NA,NA,TRBV5-4,TGTGCCAGCAGCTTGGGGGCCTACTACGAGCAGTACTTC,CASSLGAYYEQYF
TRBJ1-2,14,NA,NA,TRBV4-3,TGCGCCAGCAGCCAAGGAGCCTTGGGTTTCGGCTACACCTTC,CASSQGALGFGYTF
TRBJ2-1,14,NA,once,TRBV23-1,TGCGCCCTAAACCCCTCGGAGTCCTACAATGAGCAGTTCTTC,CALNPSESYNEQFF
TRBJ2-2,16,NA,NA,TRBV11-2,TGTGCCAGCAGCTTAGGGTACAGGGCAAACACCGGGGAGCTGTTTTTT,CASSLGYRANTGELFF
TRBJ2-3,16,TRBD2,NA,TRBV11-2,TGTGCCAGCAGCTCTCCCCTCGGGACTAGCGCGGATACGCAGTATTTT,CASSSPLGTSADTQYF
TRBJ1-6,15,TRBD1,NA,TRBV4-3,TGCGCCAGCAGCCAAGAAGGGCAGGGGGACTCACCCCTCCACTTT,CASSQEGQGDSPLHF
TRBJ1-5,16,NA,NA,TRBV7-6,TGTGCCAGCAGCTTAGGAGTCGGCAGGACGTTTCAGCCCCAGCATTTT,CASSLGVGRTFQPQHF
TRBJ1-4,14,NA,NA,TRBV5-1,TGCGCCAGCAGCTTGGAAGGGTCTAATGAAAAACTGTTTTTT,CASSLEGSNEKLFF
TRBJ2-6,13,NA,NA,TRBV9,TGTGCCAGCAGCGTAACTGGGGCCAACGTCCTGACTTTC,CASSVTGANVLTF
TRBJ2-5,15,NA,NA,TRBV7-6,TGTGCCAGCAGCGCACACAGGACCTCACAAGAGACCCAGTACTTC,CASSAHRTSQETQYF
TRBJ1-2,15,TRBD1,once,TRBV7-3,TGTGCCAGCAGCTTATCGGGGACAGGGGACTATGGCTACACCTTC,CASSLSGTGDYGYTF
TRBJ2-2,16,TRBD2,NA,TRBV6-4,TGTGCCAGCAGTGACGGGACTAGCGGAGACACCGGGGAGCTGTTTTTT,CASSDGTSGDTGELFF
TRBJ2-7,15,NA,NA,TRBV6-5,TGTGCCAGCAGTTACTGGCAGGCAACCCACTACGAGCAGTACTTC,CASSYWQATHYEQYF
TRBJ2-1,15,TRBD2,NA,TRBV5-1,TGCGCCAGCAGCTTGCCTAGCGGGAGGAATAATGAGCAGTTCTTC,CASSLPSGRNNEQFF
TRBJ2-3,14,TRBD1,NA,TRBV6-5,TGTGCCAGCAGGGTTCAGGGGGCAGCAGATACGCAGTATTTT,CASRVQGAADTQYF
TRBJ1-2,14,NA,many,TRBV14,TGTGCCAGCAGCCAAGTACGGGGGCGCGGCGGCTACACCTTC,CASSQVRGRGGYTF
TRBJ1-5,13,TRBD1,NA,TRBV12-5,TGTGCTAGTGGTAGGGACAGATATCAGCCCCAGCATTTT,CASGRDRYQPQHF
TRBJ1-5,15,TRBD1,NA,TRBV6-2/TRBV6-3,TGTGCCAGCAGTACAGGACAGGGGGCTAGTCAGCCCCAGCATTTT,CASSTGQGASQPQHF
TRBJ1-2,12,TRBD1,NA,TRBV25-1,TGTGCCAGTAGACAGGGAGACTATGGCTACACCTTC,CASRQGDYGYTF
TRBJ1-2,16,NA,NA,TRBV12-5,TGTGCTAGTGGTTTGGTACAGGCAGGGCGGGTCTATGGCTACACCTTC,CASGLVQAGRVYGYTF